This T cell receptor (beta chain) originates from a study of blood T cells in healthy people across ages (dated by TCRdb to 2015 to 2017). About the study as a whole: In model experiments, template switching captured roughly one uniquely barcoded TCR beta cDNA molecule for every two T cells. The study measured age-related changes in TCR beta repertoire diversity using deep sequencing normalized with unique cDNA molecular identifiers. The study analyzed two additional independent replicas of 1 million unique cDNA reads from the same blood draw for two donors, one aged 18 to 29 and one aged 80 or older. To avoid experimental bias, donors of different ages were distributed randomly across sequencing lanes. The donors were split into four age groups: young (average around 15 years), middle-aged (about 40), aged (approximately 60) and long-lived (roughly 88). Broad study findings and their caveats: The percentage of naive T cells measured by flow cytometry correlated strongly with observed TCR beta diversity. Estimates of total diversity from one million sequenced T cells were regarded as lower bounds and underestimates. The CMV infection status of donors was not known, potentially confounding age-related changes in expanded clonotypes. Compared with the aged group, the long-lived group had more naive CD4+ T cells, fewer expanded clones and increased TCR diversity, a pattern suggesting age selection. Bulk unsorted PBMC profiling prevented conclusive comparison of naive and antigen-experienced compartments. Observed TCR beta diversity per million T cells fell roughly linearly with age, and a significant reduction was already apparent by age around 40.

Systemically healthy Caucasian individuals from Russia, approximately 39 in total and aged about 6 to 95 years, were included as donors. About 9.1 milliliters of peripheral blood were collected from each donor into EDTA-treated Vacutainer tubes. Ficoll-Paque density-gradient centrifugation was used to isolate PBMCs, with at least 6 million obtained per sample. Trizol reagent was used to extract total RNA from PBMCs, with at least 6 micrograms per sample. Naive CD45RAhigh/CD27high T cell percentages were measured by flow cytometry on a PBMC aliquot from every donor. This clonotype has only a few counts. Its antigen is currently not known. Base qualities are not at hand, and no much larger clone is one base apart. Per the germline V gene, MNHEY is the CDR1 and SVGEGT is the CDR2. V was cut back by 5 bases and J by 1 base, leaving a gap of 21 bases between them. The CDR3 spans 18 residues, from the cysteine through the phenylalanine. CDR3 DNA is the only sequence kept; it has 54 bases, read in frame from the first base.

The library was obtained by 5' RACE. The listed sequencing device is Illumina HiSeq 2500. A second PCR of about 6 to 12 cycles was run with a J-beta primer mix and a sample-barcoded 5' primer. A template-switch 5' adaptor carrying 12 random nucleotides introduced a unique molecular identifier onto each TCR beta cDNA molecule. At least 2.5 million CDR3-containing paired-end reads were obtained from each sample. The Mint cDNA synthesis kit, primed by a TRBC-specific oligonucleotide, was used to synthesize first-strand cDNA from all RNA. After uracil-DNA glycosylase treatment, a first 18-cycle PCR used universal primers M1SS and BC2_uni_R on all cDNA. The authors' pipeline ran thus. Each sample was normalized by randomly selecting 1 million high-quality reads, each carrying a distinct molecular identifier. Instead of being binned into consensus sequences, reads with shared molecular identifiers were discarded. MiTCR, run with a Q25 quality threshold and the strictest error-elimination algorithm, handled CDR3 identification, clonotype clustering and error correction. A nonparametric unseen species model with Euler transformation was used to estimate lower-bound total TCR beta diversity. In-frame beta chains were kept once TCRdb had trimmed the public reads at Q25 with fastp and called clones with MiXCR. Identical CDR3 proteins give one entry, which carries the most common genes and DNA. TCRdb's processing, not the study's, gives the V and J calls here. Recorded for this sample are hundreds of thousands of distinct CDR3 sequences; around two thirds of them occurred a single time. Roughly 26% of the sample is in the top ten clones.

The rearrangement joined TRBV6-2 or TRBV6-3 to TRBJ1-5; a tentative D call is TRBD1 (5 bases match). The receptor comes from a young man in good health. Sequencing was done on a sample of blood. The bases read TGTGCCAGCAGTGCCCCGGGACTGAGGCGGGGGAGCAATCAGCCCCAGCATTTT. The translation is CASSAPGLRRGSNQPQHF.